A single sample is the source of the 17 T cell receptor beta chains below, sequenced in a study of T cells of healthy individuals. TCRdb used MiXCR to reprocess the 5' RACE reads, holding one entry per CDR3 protein. The sample shows nearly 100,000 distinct CDR3 sequences, around 17% of them seen only once. The receptors originated from a human donor in good health.

In its sample, this clonotype was seen once. The V gene is TRBV9, the J gene TRBJ2-5; D is unclear. V lost 4 bases, J lost 5 bases, and 21 bases lay in between. The germline V gene encodes CDR1 SGDLS and CDR2 YYNGEE. The length of the CDR3 is 16 residues. CDR3 DNA: TGTGCCAGCAGCCCTCTAGGACGAGGAGCGATTGAGACCCAGTACTTC. It is translated as CASSPLGRGAIETQYF. The full variable domain, rest sourced from reference TRBV9 and TRBJ2-5, is DSGVTQTPKHLITATGQRVTLRCSPRSGDLSVYWYQQSLDQGLQFLIQYYNGEERAKGNILERFSAQQFPDLHSELNLSSLELGDSALYFCASSPLGRGAIETQYFGPGTRLLVL.

This clonotype was observed a handful of times. The chain links TRBV7-9 to TRBJ2-5; perhaps D is TRBD1 or TRBD2 (6 bases each). This CDR3 contains 16 residues. Germline V gene sequence: CDR1 SEHNR, CDR2 FQNEAQ (reference sequence). Trimming pared 7 bases from V and 4 bases from J, leaving 22 bases between. The CDR3 DNA reads TGTGCCAGCAACTTCCGGCCCCCGGGGGCGGCAGAGACCCAGTACTTC. Its translation is CASNFRPPGAAETQYF. Drawing the rest from reference TRBV7-9 and TRBJ2-5, the complete variable domain is DTGVSQNPRHKITKRGQNVTFRCDPISEHNRLYWYRQTLGQGPEFLTYFQNEAQLEKSRLLSDRFSAERPKGSFSTLEIQRTEQGDSAMYLCASNFRPPGAAETQYFGPGTRLLVL.

This clonotype was seen at least ten times. The rearrangement uses TRBV19 and TRBJ2-5; 8 positions agree with TRBD2. The CDR3 consists of 13 residues. Germline V CDR1 and CDR2: LNHDA, SQIVND (reference sequence). The trim removed 8 bases at V and 2 bases at J, leaving 4 bases unmatched. CDR3 protein: CASGASGQETQYF. For the CDR3, the DNA is TGTGCCAGTGGGGCTAGCGGGCAAGAGACCCAGTACTTC. Variable domain in full (rest from reference TRBV19 and TRBJ2-5): DGGITQSPKYLFRKEGQNVTLSCEQNLNHDAMYWYRQDPGQGLRLIYYSQIVNDFQKGDIAEGYSVSREKKESFPLTVTSAQKNPTAFYLCASGASGQETQYFGPGTRLLVL.

In this sample, this clonotype turned up a few times. The gene calls are TRBV18 and TRBJ2-5, with a tentative D call TRBD1 (6 bases). With 5 bases removed from V and 2 bases from J, the gap between germline ends came to 6 bases. The CDR3 is 12 residues long. Germline lookup yields CDR1 KGHSH and CDR2 LQKENI. This CDR3 is CASSGQQETQYF. CDR3 DNA: TGTGCCAGCTCAGGACAGCAAGAGACCCAGTACTTC.

This clonotype was picked up many times. This chain connects TRBV15 to TRBJ2-5; TRBD2 aligns across 12 bases. This CDR3 has 14 residues. The V segment lost 0 bases and the J segment 8 bases; nucleotides outside the gene matches: 1. CDR1 and CDR2 from the germline V gene are LNHNV and YYDKDF (reference sequence). CDR3 DNA sequence: TGTGCCACCAGCAGAGAACTAGCGGGAGGAACCCAGTACTTC. This sequence encodes CATSRELAGGTQYF.

This clonotype was counted many times. The V and J genes are TRBV20-1 and TRBJ1-1; D is unresolved. CDR3 length: 14 residues. V lost 0 bases and J lost 0, with 8 bases in between. Germline assignment: CDR1 DFQATT and CDR2 SNEGSKA (reference sequence). CDR3 loop: CSARDVRMNTEAFF. CDR3 in DNA: TGCAGTGCTAGAGATGTCCGGATGAACACTGAAGCTTTCTTT.

This clonotype was observed many times. The chain carries TRBV6-5 and TRBJ1-1; D possibly corresponds to TRBD1 (5 bases). In germline, CDR1 is MNHEY, CDR2 SVGAGI. V was trimmed by 0 bases and J by 4 bases, leaving 6 bases between them. The length of the CDR3 is 13 residues. In DNA, the CDR3 is TGTGCCAGCAGTTACTCGGGGGTCACTGAAGCTTTCTTT. Amino acids: CASSYSGVTEAFF.

The genes are TRBV6-2 or TRBV6-3 and TRBJ1-1; D perhaps matches TRBD1 (5 bases). V was cut by 7 bases and J by 0 bases, with 15 bases left in between. The CDR3 runs 15 residues. Per the germline V gene, CDR1 is MNHEY and CDR2 is SVGEGT. The CDR3 DNA sequence: TGTGCCAGCAAGGGTGACAGCCTCATGAACACTGAAGCTTTCTTT. Translating it yields CASKGDSLMNTEAFF.

This clonotype was counted only a few times. This chain connects TRBV12-5 to TRBJ2-5; D gene ambiguous. The CDR3 spans 12 residues. V was shortened by 3 bases and J by 4 bases, with 6 bases between the two germline ends. The V gene's germline CDR1 is LGHNT and CDR2 FRNRAP. CDR3 amino acids: CASGFNAETQYF. DNA of the CDR3: TGTGCTAGTGGTTTCAACGCAGAGACCCAGTACTTC. Full variable domain (rest looked up from reference TRBV12-5 and TRBJ2-5): DARVTQTPRHKVTEMGQEVTMRCQPILGHNTVFWYRQTMMQGLELLAYFRNRAPLDDSGMPKDRFSAEMPDATLATLKIQPSEPRDSAVYFCASGFNAETQYFGPGTRLLVL.

The chain is built from TRBV4-2 and TRBJ2-7, with 8 bases that match TRBD1. The junction had 9 bases not matched to a gene; V was cut back by 0 bases and J by 5 bases. The CDR3 spans 16 residues. CDR1 is LGHNA, CDR2 YNFKEQ, per germline. The CDR3 loop is CASSQEQGAYRNEQYF. The CDR3 region has the DNA TGTGCCAGCAGCCAAGAGCAGGGGGCGTATCGGAACGAGCAGTACTTC.

This clonotype was seen only a few times. The V call is TRBV6-2 or TRBV6-3, the J call TRBJ1-2; D is possibly TRBD1 (6 bases). The V and J ends lost 5 bases and 0 bases respectively, with 10 bases between them. Germline values: CDR1 MNHEY, CDR2 SVGEGT. This CDR3 has 14 residues. The CDR3 DNA reads TGTGCCAGCAGTAGGGGGGCGACTAACTATGGCTACACCTTC. This codes for CASSRGATNYGYTF.

This chain joins TRBV6-5 and TRBJ2-5; the D gene is possibly TRBD1 (6 bases). This CDR3 spans 14 amino acids. Between the trimmed V and J ends, which lost 1 base and 7 bases, there was a span of 13 bases. Germline V CDR1 and CDR2: MNHEY, SVGAGI. CDR3 nucleotides: TGTGCCAGCAGTTACTATGGGGGCCGGGGGACCCAGTACTTC. This gives the protein CASSYYGGRGTQYF.

V gene TRBV28 combines with J gene TRBJ2-5; 9 bases are a match to TRBD2. Germline CDR1 is MDHEN and CDR2 is SYDVKM. J lost 5 bases, V lost 6 bases, and 4 bases had no gene match. This CDR3 contains 13 residues. DNA for the CDR3: TGTGCCAGCAGGCGGGAGGGGTTGGAGACCCAGTACTTC. Translated, it gives CASRREGLETQYF.

V and J are TRBV6-1 and TRBJ1-2; unclear D gene. The CDR3 loop spans 13 amino acids. Looked up from germline, CDR1 is MNHNS and CDR2 is SASEGT. V was clipped by 1 base and J by 5 bases, with 8 bases between them. CDR3 region: CASSEEGSYGYTF. The CDR3 nucleotides read TGTGCCAGCAGTGAAGAGGGATCATATGGCTACACCTTC.

The chain employs TRBV6-6 and TRBJ1-6; D gene uncertain. Germline V gene lookup returns CDR1 MNHNY and CDR2 SVGAGI (reference sequence). The V gene lost 2 bases and the J gene lost 4 bases, with 6 bases spanning the gap. CDR3 length: 14 residues. In DNA, the CDR3 is TGTGCCAGCAGTTACGAGCCTTATAATTCACCCCTCCACTTT. The encoded protein is CASSYEPYNSPLHF.

At least ten counts were recorded for this clonotype. The chain couples TRBV3-1 to TRBJ1-5, with D unresolved. There are 14 residues in the CDR3. CDR1 and CDR2 (germline): LGHDT, YNNKEL (reference sequence). The V end lost 2 bases, the J end lost 0 bases, and 5 bases lay between the germline ends. The CDR3 DNA follows: TGTGCCAGCAGCCAACAATATAGCAATCAGCCCCAGCATTTT. It yields the protein CASSQQYSNQPQHF.

The V and J genes are TRBV7-9 and TRBJ2-3; D possibly corresponds to TRBD2 (7 bases). The V end lost 4 bases, the J end lost 7 bases, and 12 bases lay between the germline ends. CDR3 size: 13 residues. The germline V gene has CDR1 SEHNR and CDR2 FQNEAQ (reference sequence). CDR3 DNA sequence: TGTGCCAGCAGCTCCGCGGGGGCGTATACGCAGTATTTT. This gives the protein CASSSAGAYTQYF.